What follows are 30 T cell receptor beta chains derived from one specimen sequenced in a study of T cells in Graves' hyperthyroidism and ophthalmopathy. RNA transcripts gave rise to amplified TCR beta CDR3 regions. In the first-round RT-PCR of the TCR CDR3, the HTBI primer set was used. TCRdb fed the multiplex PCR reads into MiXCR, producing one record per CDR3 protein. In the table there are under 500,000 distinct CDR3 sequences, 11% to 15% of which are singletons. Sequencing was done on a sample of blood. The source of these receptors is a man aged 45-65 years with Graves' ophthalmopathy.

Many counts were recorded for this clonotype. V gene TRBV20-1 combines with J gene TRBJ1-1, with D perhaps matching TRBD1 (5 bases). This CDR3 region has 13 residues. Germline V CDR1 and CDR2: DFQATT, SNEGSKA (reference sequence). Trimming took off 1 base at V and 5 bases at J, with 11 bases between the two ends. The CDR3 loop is CSARAAGGTEAFF. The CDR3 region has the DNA TGCAGTGCTAGAGCTGCTGGGGGAACTGAAGCTTTCTTT.

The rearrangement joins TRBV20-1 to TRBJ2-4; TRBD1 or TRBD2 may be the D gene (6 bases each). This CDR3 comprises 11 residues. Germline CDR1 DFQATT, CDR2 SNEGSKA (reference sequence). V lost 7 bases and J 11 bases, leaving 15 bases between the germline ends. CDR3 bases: TGCAGTGTTTTGCGGGACACATTTCAGTACTTC. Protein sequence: CSVLRDTFQYF.

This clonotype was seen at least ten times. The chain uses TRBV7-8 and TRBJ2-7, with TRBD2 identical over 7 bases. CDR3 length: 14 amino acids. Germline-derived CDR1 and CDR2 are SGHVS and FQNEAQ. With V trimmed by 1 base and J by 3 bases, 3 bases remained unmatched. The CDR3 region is CASSLGGSGYEQYF. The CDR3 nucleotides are TGTGCCAGCAGCTTAGGCGGGAGTGGCTACGAGCAGTACTTC.

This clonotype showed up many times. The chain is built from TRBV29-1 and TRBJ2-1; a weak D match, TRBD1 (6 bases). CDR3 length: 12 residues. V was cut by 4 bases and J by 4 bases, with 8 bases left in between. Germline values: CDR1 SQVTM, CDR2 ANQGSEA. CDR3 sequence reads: CSVGTDYNEQFF. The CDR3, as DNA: TGCAGCGTTGGGACAGATTACAATGAGCAGTTCTTC.

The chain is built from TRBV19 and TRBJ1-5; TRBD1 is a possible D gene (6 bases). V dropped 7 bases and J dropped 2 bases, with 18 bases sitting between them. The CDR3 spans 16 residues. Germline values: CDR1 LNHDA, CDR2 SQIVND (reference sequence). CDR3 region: CASTPVRGAGNQPQHF. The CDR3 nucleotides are TGTGCCAGTACCCCCGTGAGGGGGGCTGGCAATCAGCCCCAGCATTTT.

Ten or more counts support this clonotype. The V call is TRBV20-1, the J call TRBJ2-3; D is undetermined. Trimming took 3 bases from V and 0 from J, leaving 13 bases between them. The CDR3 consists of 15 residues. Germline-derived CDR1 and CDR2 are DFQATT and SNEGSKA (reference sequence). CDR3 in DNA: TGCAGTGCTAGGGGCACAACGTTCAGCACAGATACGCAGTATTTT. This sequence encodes CSARGTTFSTDTQYF.

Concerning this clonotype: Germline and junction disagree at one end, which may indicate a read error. CDR3 sequence: CTSSVGTSGYHEQFF. The CDR3 region has the DNA TGTACCAGCAGCGTTGGGACTAGCGGGTATCATGAGCAGTTCTTC. The chain is built from TRBV9 and TRBJ2-1, with 12 bases that match TRBD2. The germline gives CDR1 SGDLS, CDR2 YYNGEE. CDR3 length equals 15 residues. The entire variable domain, with the rest obtained from reference TRBV9 and TRBJ2-1, is as follows: DSGVTQTPKHLITATGQRVTLRCSPRSGDLSVYWYQQSLDQGLQFLIQYYNGEERAKGNILERFSAQQFPDLHSELNLSSLELGDSALYFCTSSVGTSGYHEQFFGPGTRLTVL.

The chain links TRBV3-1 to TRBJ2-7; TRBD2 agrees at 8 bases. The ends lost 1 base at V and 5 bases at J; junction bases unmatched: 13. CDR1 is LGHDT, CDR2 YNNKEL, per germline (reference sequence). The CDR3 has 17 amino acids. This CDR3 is CASSQGIRLAGSDEQYF. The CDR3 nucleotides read TGTGCCAGCAGCCAAGGAATTCGGCTAGCGGGTTCAGACGAGCAGTACTTC.

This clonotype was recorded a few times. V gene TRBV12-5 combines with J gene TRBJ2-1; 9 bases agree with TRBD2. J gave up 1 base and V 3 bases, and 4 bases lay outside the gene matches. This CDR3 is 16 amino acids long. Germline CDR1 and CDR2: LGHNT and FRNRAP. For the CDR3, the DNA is TGTGCTAGTGGTTTCAACCTAGCGGGATCCTACAATGAGCAGTTCTTC. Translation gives CASGFNLAGSYNEQFF.

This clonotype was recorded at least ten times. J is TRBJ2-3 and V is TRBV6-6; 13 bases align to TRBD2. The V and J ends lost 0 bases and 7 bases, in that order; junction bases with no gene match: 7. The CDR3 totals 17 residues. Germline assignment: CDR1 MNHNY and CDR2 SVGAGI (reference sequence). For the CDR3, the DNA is TGTGCCAGCAGTTACTCAACGACTAGCGGGAGGCCTTATACGCAGTATTTT. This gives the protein CASSYSTTSGRPYTQYF.

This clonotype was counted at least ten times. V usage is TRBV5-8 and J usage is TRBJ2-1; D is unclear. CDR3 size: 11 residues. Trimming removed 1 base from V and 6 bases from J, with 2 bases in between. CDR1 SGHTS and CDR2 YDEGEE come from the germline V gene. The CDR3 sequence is CASSLFNEQFF. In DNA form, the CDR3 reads TGTGCCAGCAGCTTGTTCAATGAGCAGTTCTTC.

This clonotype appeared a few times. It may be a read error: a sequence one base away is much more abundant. The CDR3, as DNA: TGTGCCAGCAGCTCCAGGACAGGGACCTACGAGCAGTACTTC. This gives the protein CASSSRTGTYEQYF. The chain combines TRBV7-9 with TRBJ2-7, with 8 bases aligning to TRBD1. The CDR3 is made up of 14 amino acids. The germline V gene encodes CDR1 SEHNR and CDR2 FQNEAQ (reference sequence). V lost 4 bases, J lost 2 bases, and 4 bases stayed unmatched.

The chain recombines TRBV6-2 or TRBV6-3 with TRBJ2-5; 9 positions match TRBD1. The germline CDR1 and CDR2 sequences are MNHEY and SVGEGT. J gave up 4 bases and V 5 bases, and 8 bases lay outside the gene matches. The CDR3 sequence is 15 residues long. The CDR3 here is CASSQRGQGPETQYF. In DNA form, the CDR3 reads TGTGCCAGCAGTCAAAGAGGACAGGGGCCAGAGACCCAGTACTTC.

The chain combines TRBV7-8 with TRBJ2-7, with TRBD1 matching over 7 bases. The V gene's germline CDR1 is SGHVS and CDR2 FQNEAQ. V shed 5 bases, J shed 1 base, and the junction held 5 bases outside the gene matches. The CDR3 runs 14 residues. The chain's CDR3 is CASSRGQFSYEQYF. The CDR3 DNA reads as TGTGCCAGCAGCCGGGGACAGTTTTCCTACGAGCAGTACTTC. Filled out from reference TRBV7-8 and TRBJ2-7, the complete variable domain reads GAGVSQSPRYKVAKRGQDVALRCDPISGHVSLFWYQQALGQGPEFLTYFQNEAQLDKSGLPSDRFFAERPEGSVSTLKIQRTQQEDSAVYLCASSRGQFSYEQYFGPGTRLTVT.

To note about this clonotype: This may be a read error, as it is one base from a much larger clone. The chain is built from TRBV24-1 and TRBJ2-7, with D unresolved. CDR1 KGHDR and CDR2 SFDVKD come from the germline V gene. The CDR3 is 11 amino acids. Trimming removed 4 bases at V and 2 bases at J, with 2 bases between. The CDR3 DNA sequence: TGTGCCACCAGTGACACCTACGAGCAGTACTTC. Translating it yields CATSDTYEQYF.

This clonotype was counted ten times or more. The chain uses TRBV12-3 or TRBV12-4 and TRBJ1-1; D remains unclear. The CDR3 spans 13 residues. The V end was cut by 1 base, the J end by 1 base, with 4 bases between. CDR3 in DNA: TGTGCCAGCAGTTTAGTCGAGAACACTGAAGCTTTCTTT. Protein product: CASSLVENTEAFF.

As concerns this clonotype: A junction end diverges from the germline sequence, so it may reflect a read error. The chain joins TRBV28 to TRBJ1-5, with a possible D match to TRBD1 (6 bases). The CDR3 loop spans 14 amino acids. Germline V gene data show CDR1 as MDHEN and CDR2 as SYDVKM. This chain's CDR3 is CAGSFGQQNQPQHF. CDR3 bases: TGTGCCGGCAGTTTCGGACAGCAAAATCAGCCCCAGCATTTT.

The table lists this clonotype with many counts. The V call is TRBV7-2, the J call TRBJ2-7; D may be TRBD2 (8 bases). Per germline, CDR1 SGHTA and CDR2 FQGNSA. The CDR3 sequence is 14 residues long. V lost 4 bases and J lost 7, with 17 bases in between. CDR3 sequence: CASSSLGRGREQYF. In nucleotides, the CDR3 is TGTGCCAGCAGCTCCCTCGGGAGGGGGCGTGAGCAGTACTTC.

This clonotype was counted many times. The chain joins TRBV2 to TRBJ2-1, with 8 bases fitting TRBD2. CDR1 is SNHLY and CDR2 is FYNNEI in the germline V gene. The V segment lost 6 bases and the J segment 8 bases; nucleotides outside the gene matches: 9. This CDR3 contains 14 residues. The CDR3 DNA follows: TGTGCCAGCAGGGCTAGCGGGCACGCCGATGAGCAGTTCTTC. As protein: CASRASGHADEQFF.

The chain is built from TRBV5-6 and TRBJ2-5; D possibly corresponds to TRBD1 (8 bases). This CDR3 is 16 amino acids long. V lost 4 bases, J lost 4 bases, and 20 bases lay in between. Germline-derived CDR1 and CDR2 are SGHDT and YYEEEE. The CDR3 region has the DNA TGTGCCAGCAGCCAAGACAGGGGAGGGGTCCTAGAGACCCAGTACTTC. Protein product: CASSQDRGGVLETQYF.

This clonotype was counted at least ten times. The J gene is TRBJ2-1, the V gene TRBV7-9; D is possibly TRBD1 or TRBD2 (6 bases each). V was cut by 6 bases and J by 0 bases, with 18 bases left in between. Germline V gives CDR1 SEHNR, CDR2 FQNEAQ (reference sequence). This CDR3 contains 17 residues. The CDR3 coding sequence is TGTGCCAGCAGTCCCCCTGAGGGGGAGGCCTCCTACAATGAGCAGTTCTTC. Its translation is CASSPPEGEASYNEQFF.

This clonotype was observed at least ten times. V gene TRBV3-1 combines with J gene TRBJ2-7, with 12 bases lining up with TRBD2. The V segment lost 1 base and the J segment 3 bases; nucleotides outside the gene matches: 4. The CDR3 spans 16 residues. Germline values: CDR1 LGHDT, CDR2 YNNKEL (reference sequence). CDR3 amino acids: CASSQGTSGIVYEQYF. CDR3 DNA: TGTGCCAGCAGCCAAGGGACTAGCGGGATCGTCTACGAGCAGTACTTC.

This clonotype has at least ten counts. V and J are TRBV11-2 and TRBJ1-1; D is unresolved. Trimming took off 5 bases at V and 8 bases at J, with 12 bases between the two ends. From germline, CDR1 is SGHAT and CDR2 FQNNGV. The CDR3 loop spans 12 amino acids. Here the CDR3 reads CASSRWIGEAFF. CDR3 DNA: TGTGCCAGCAGCCGTTGGATTGGGGAAGCTTTCTTT.

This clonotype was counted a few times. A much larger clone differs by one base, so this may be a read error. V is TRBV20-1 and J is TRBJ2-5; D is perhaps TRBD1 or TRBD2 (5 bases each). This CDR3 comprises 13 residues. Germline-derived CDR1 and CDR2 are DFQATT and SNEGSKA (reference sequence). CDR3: CGARTGAPETQYF. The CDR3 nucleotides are TGCGGTGCTAGAACCGGGGCCCCAGAGACCCAGTACTTC.

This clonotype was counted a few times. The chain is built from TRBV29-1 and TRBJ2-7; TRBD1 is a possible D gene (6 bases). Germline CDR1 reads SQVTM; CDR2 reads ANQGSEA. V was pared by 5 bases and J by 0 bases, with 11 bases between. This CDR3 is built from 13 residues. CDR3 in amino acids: CSVCGDNSYEQYF. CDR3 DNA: TGCAGCGTTTGTGGGGACAACTCCTACGAGCAGTACTTC.

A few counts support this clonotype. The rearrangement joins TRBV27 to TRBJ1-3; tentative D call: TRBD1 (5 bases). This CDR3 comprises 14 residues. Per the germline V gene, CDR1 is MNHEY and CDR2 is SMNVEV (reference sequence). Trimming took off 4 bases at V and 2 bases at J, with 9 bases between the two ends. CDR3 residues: CASSYSGPGNTIYF. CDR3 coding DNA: TGTGCCAGCAGTTACTCAGGGCCTGGAAACACCATATATTTT.

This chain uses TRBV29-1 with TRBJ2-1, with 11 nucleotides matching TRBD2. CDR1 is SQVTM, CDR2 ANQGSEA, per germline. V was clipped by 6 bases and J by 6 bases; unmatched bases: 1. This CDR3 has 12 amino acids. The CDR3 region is CSVGLAGNEQFF. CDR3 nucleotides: TGCAGCGTAGGACTAGCGGGCAATGAGCAGTTCTTC.

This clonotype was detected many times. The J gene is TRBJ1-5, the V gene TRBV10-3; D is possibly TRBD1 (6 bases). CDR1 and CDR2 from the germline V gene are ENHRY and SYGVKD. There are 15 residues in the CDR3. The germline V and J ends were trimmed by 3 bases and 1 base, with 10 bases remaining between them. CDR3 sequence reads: CAISEQGLSNQPQHF. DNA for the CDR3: TGTGCCATCAGTGAACAGGGTTTAAGCAATCAGCCCCAGCATTTT.

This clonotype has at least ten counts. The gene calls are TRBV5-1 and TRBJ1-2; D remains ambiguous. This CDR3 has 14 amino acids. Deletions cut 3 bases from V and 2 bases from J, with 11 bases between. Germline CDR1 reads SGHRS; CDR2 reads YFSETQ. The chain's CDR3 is CASSYTAGNYGYTF. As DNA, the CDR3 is TGCGCCAGCAGCTATACCGCGGGGAACTATGGCTACACCTTC.

CDR3 loop: CASSYGVSNTEAFF. In DNA, the CDR3 is TGTGCCAGCAGTTACGGCGTCTCGAACACTGAAGCTTTCTTT. V and J are TRBV6-5 and TRBJ1-1; D unresolved. Looked up from germline, CDR1 is MNHEY and CDR2 is SVGAGI. This CDR3 spans 14 amino acids. With 2 bases removed from V and 1 base from J, the gap between germline ends came to 8 bases.